The text below deals with one TCR beta chain. This could be a read error, since a much larger clone is one nucleotide away. The same CDR3 is also encoded by other DNA sequences in this sample. The sample originates from a study of blood T cell repertoires in COVID-19. Study summary: Sites across the United States, Italy and Spain contributed samples from acute and convalescent COVID-19.

Clones were sequenced by immunoSEQ multiplex PCR, and TCRdb holds only the in-frame ones, with some missing. The data show approximately 210,000 clones, roughly 90% seen once. Recovery among Cohort 3 donors was established by two negative PCRs, clearance, or symptom resolution. The receptor comes from a woman in her 30s who had recovered from COVID-19. Sequenced material: PBMCs or T cells enriched from blood (not recorded which).

CDR3 DNA: TGTGCCAGCAGCTCCGGGACTAGCGGGAGGGGCGAGCAGTACTTC. Translated, it gives CASSSGTSGRGEQYF. V is TRBV5-4 and J is TRBJ2-7, with 16 bases matching TRBD2. There are 15 residues in the CDR3. Germline CDR1 SGHNT, CDR2 YYREEE (reference sequence). Unmatched junction bases numbered 3, after V lost 3 bases and J lost 6 bases.